A selection of T cell receptor beta chains follows, all from one sample in a study of blood T cell repertoires in COVID-19. Data came from immunoSEQ multiplex PCR; TCRdb stores just in-frame clones and leaves some out. The data hold more than 200,000 clones, with less than 90% observed a single time. Sample: peripheral blood. The receptors derive from a young man with active or convalescent COVID-19. Each CDR3 is given with its conserved first and last residue. D genes are given only for firm matches. Some rows mark clone size as missing; the rest say once, few, many or name a class of expanded clone.

NA	NA	TRBV5-1	TRBJ1-6	TGCGCCAGCAGCTTGGAACGGGGATATAATTCACCCCTCCACTTT	CASSLERGYNSPLHF
NA	NA	TRBV19	TRBJ1-4	TGTGCCAGTGCACAGGGTTGGGTTGCTAATGAAAAACTGTTTTTT	CASAQGWVANEKLFF
NA	NA	TRBV7-3	TRBJ1-3	TGTGCCAGCAGCTGGCGACAGAGTGGATTAAACACCATATATTTT	CASSWRQSGLNTIYF
TRBD1	NA	TRBV18	TRBJ1-1	TGTGCCAGCTCATGGGGACAGGGCTCCCTAAACACTGAAGCTTTCTTT	CASSWGQGSLNTEAFF
NA	NA	TRBV2	TRBJ2-7	TGTGCCAGCAGTGATCCTGAACAGGGCCTCGACGAGCAGTACTTC	CASSDPEQGLDEQYF
NA	NA	TRBV6-1	TRBJ1-1	TGTGCCAGCAGTGAAGCGACACAGAGCAAGAGAACTGAAGCTTTCTTT	CASSEATQSKRTEAFF
TRBD1	NA	TRBV24-1	TRBJ2-5	TGTGCCGTCCAGGGGGCGGGGTACCAAGAGACCCAGTACTTC	CAVQGAGYQETQYF
NA	NA	TRBV4-2	TRBJ2-1	TGTGCCAGCAGCCAATTGGCTAACAGGCTTGATTACAATGAGCAGTTCTTC	CASSQLANRLDYNEQFF
TRBD2	NA	TRBV7-3	TRBJ2-2	TGTGCCAGCAGCACGGGACTAGATACCGGGGAGCTGTTTTTT	CASSTGLDTGELFF
NA	NA	TRBV11-1	TRBJ2-3	TGTGCCAGCAGCTTAGGTGGGACGGGGGTCGATACGCAGTATTTT	CASSLGGTGVDTQYF
TRBD2	NA	TRBV2	TRBJ2-5	TGTGCCAGCGTCCCTACTAGCGGGGGGGAAGAGACCCAGTACTTC	CASVPTSGGEETQYF
NA	NA	TRBV5-8	TRBJ1-2	TGTGCCAGCAGCTCCCGGACAGCGACCTATGGCTACACCTTC	CASSSRTATYGYTF
NA	NA	TRBV11-3	TRBJ2-3	TGTGCCAGCAGCTTAGGGCAGGGGGGTGATGCGTCTGCAGATACGCAGTATTTT	CASSLGQGGDASADTQYF
NA	NA	TRBV6-1	TRBJ1-1	TGTGCCAGCAGTGAATATAGACAGGCTCGAGCTTTCTTT	CASSEYRQARAFF
NA	NA	TRBV24-1	TRBJ2-3	TGTGCCACCAGTGATGGCACCACAGATACGCAGTATTTT	CATSDGTTDTQYF
TRBD2	NA	TRBV10-1	TRBJ2-1	TGCGCCAGCAGTGACTCTAGCGGACCCTACAATGAGCAGTTCTTC	CASSDSSGPYNEQFF
TRBD2	NA	TRBV30	TRBJ2-2	TGTGCCTGGACCCAGCTAGCGGGGGGTAAAATCACCGGGGAGCTGTTTTTT	CAWTQLAGGKITGELFF
TRBD1	NA	TRBV5-5	TRBJ1-5	TGTGCCAACCGCGCCGGGACAGGGACTCAGCCCCAGCATTTT	CANRAGTGTQPQHF
NA	NA	TRBV18	TRBJ1-1	TGTGCCAGCTCACCAGCAGGGGCGGGAGGCACTGAAGCTTTCTTT	CASSPAGAGGTEAFF
NA	NA	TRBV10-2	TRBJ1-2	TGCGCCAGCAGTGAGACCACAGGGTATGGCTACACCTTC	CASSETTGYGYTF
TRBD1	NA	TRBV2	TRBJ1-4	TGTGCCAGCAGTCGACAGGGTAGAGAAAAACTGTTTTTT	CASSRQGREKLFF
TRBD1	NA	TRBV30	TRBJ2-3	TGTGCCTGGACAACAGGGGGCACAGATACGCAGTATTTT	CAWTTGGTDTQYF
TRBD1	NA	TRBV29-1	TRBJ1-5	TGCAGCGTTGAGACAGGGGGCGGACAGCCCCAGCATTTT	CSVETGGGQPQHF
TRBD1	NA	TRBV19	TRBJ1-5	TGTGCCAGTAGTATAGGGCTAACAGGGGACCGTCAGCCCCAGCATTTT	CASSIGLTGDRQPQHF
TRBD2	NA	TRBV3-1/TRBV3-2	TRBJ2-2	TGTGCCAGCAGCTTCACGGTTCTAGCGGGGGACACCGGGGAGCTGTTTTTT	CASSFTVLAGDTGELFF
NA	NA	TRBV3-1/TRBV3-2	TRBJ2-3	TGTGCCACCGCGGCCTCTAGCACAGATACGCAGTATTTT	CATAASSTDTQYF
NA	once	TRBV7-4	TRBJ2-1	TGTGCCAGCAGTTCAGGGGTCCGGGGGGCCCCCAATGAGCAGTTCTTC	CASSSGVRGAPNEQFF
NA	NA	TRBV5-6	TRBJ2-3	TGTGCCAGCAGCTTGTTGGCAGGGGCCCTCCCAAAAGATACGCAGTATTTT	CASSLLAGALPKDTQYF
NA	NA	TRBV6-2/TRBV6-3	TRBJ2-3	TGTGCCAGCAGTTTCTCCTCGGGTACCGGCGCAGATACGCAGTATTTT	CASSFSSGTGADTQYF
TRBD2	NA	TRBV27	TRBJ2-1	TGTGCCAGCAGCCTAGCGGGGGGCAACTACAATGAGCAGTTCTTC	CASSLAGGNYNEQFF
TRBD1	NA	TRBV4-3	TRBJ1-3	TGCGCCAGCAGCCAAGACCCCGGACAGGGCTCTGGAAACACCATATATTTT	CASSQDPGQGSGNTIYF
NA	NA	TRBV15	TRBJ1-6	TGTGCCACCAGCAGAGACTCAGGGGCGTTTAATTCACCCCTCCACTTT	CATSRDSGAFNSPLHF
NA	NA	TRBV4-2	TRBJ1-1	TGTGCCAGCAGCCTGGGACTCATGAACACTGAAGCTTTCTTT	CASSLGLMNTEAFF
TRBD1	once	TRBV29-1	TRBJ2-1	TGCAGCGCGGCCCGACAGGGGGCACTTGAGCAGTTCTTC	CSAARQGALEQFF
TRBD1	NA	TRBV4-2	TRBJ1-5	TGTGCCAGCAGCTTCTCAGGGGGGAGCAATCAGCCCCAGCATTTT	CASSFSGGSNQPQHF
NA	once	TRBV7-9	TRBJ1-3	TGTGCCAGCAGCCAGTTACCTAGCTCTGGAAACACCATATATTTT	CASSQLPSSGNTIYF
NA	NA	TRBV9	TRBJ1-5	TGTGCCAGCAGCGTAGGGGCCTACCATCAGCCCCAGCATTTT	CASSVGAYHQPQHF
NA	NA	TRBV5-1	TRBJ2-7	TGCGCCAGCAGCTTGGGGTGGGGCCCGGGGGTCCAATACGAGCAGTACTTC	CASSLGWGPGVQYEQYF
TRBD1	NA	TRBV6-5	TRBJ1-2	TGTGCCAGCAGGGAGGGGACAGCTGGCTACACCTTC	CASREGTAGYTF